A selection of T cell receptor beta chains follows, all from one sample in a study of T cell repertoires in cytomegalovirus infection. TCRdb fed the reads into MiXCR, producing one record per CDR3 protein. The sample shows 150,000 to 190,000 distinct CDR3 sequences, 23% of them seen only once. The sample taken for sequencing was PBMCs. These receptors came from a human donor in good health (CMV status not recorded). Some clones in this sample may be carry-over from other donors' samples. Both conserved end residues are part of each CDR3. A D gene is named only where the DNA matches it firmly. Clone size is shown for a subset of rows, as once, few, many or a class of expanded clone.

D	V	size	J	CDR3	DNA
TRBD2	TRBV7-8	few	TRBJ2-2	CASSLPIAGGTGELFF	TGTGCCAGCAGCTTGCCCATCGCGGGGGGCACCGGGGAGCTGTTTTTT
.	TRBV15	.	TRBJ2-1	CATSRDLGPGGEQFF	TGTGCCACCAGCAGAGATCTGGGACCCGGGGGTGAGCAGTTCTTC
.	TRBV28	.	TRBJ2-7	CASSLRGQSVTSSLYEQYF	TGTGCCAGCAGTTTAAGGGGACAATCGGTGACTAGCTCCCTCTACGAGCAGTACTTC
.	TRBV2	.	TRBJ2-2	CASKRNTGELFF	TGTGCCAGCAAAAGGAACACCGGGGAGCTGTTTTTT
.	TRBV7-3	.	TRBJ1-5	CASSSQGIGNQPQHF	TGTGCCAGCAGCTCTCAGGGGATTGGCAATCAGCCCCAGCATTTT
TRBD1	TRBV5-1	.	TRBJ1-4	CASSLQGALEKLFF	TGCGCCAGCAGCCTACAGGGGGCGTTGGAAAAACTGTTTTTT
.	TRBV7-2	many	TRBJ2-7	CASSNRWYEQYF	TGTGCCAGCAGCAACAGGTGGTACGAGCAGTACTTC
TRBD2	TRBV15	.	TRBJ2-1	CATSDRLAGGHNEQFF	TGTGCCACCAGCGACCGCCTAGCGGGAGGGCACAATGAGCAGTTCTTC
TRBD1	TRBV6-6	.	TRBJ1-4	CASSYGDRGYEKLFF	TGTGCCAGCAGTTATGGGGACAGGGGTTATGAAAAACTGTTTTTT
TRBD1	TRBV6-5	.	TRBJ2-6	CASSFTGVGANVLTF	TGTGCCAGCAGTTTCACAGGGGTAGGGGCCAACGTCCTGACTTTC
TRBD1	TRBV5-1	.	TRBJ1-6	CASSSDRGYNSPLHF	TGCGCCAGCAGCTCGGACAGGGGGTATAATTCACCCCTCCACTTT
TRBD1	TRBV28	.	TRBJ1-6	CASSPTGTGGTNSPLHF	TGTGCCAGCAGCCCAACCGGGACAGGGGGGACTAATTCACCCCTCCACTTT
.	TRBV7-2	many	TRBJ1-3	CASSLGAQGNTIYF	TGTGCCAGCAGCTTAGGCGCGCAAGGAAACACCATATATTTT
TRBD1	TRBV20-1	.	TRBJ1-1	CSAGGGPNTEAFF	TGCAGTGCAGGAGGGGGCCCGAACACTGAAGCTTTCTTT
.	TRBV7-7	many	TRBJ2-5	CASSLGTGGETQYF	TGTGCTAGCAGCTTAGGGACGGGCGGAGAGACCCAGTACTTC
.	TRBV7-2	many	TRBJ2-7	CASSLAARSSSYEQYF	TGTGCCAGCAGCTTAGCCGCTAGGTCGAGCTCCTACGAGCAGTACTTC
.	TRBV7-6	few	TRBJ2-7	CASSPQLQGSYEQYF	TGTGCCAGCAGCCCACAGCTCCAGGGGAGCTACGAGCAGTACTTC
.	TRBV7-8	many	TRBJ1-5	CASSLAGSQPQHF	TGTGCCAGCAGCTTAGCGGGGTCGCAGCCCCAGCATTTT
.	TRBV28	.	TRBJ1-4	CASSKGGFYEKLFF	TGTGCCAGCAGCAAAGGGGGATTTTATGAAAAACTGTTTTTT
TRBD1	TRBV29-1	few	TRBJ2-2	CSVEPLEGALANTGELFF	TGCAGCGTTGAGCCTCTAGAGGGGGCTTTAGCGAACACCGGGGAGCTGTTTTTT
.	TRBV20-1	.	TRBJ1-1	CSASRPGSMNTEAFF	TGCAGTGCTTCACGCCCAGGGAGCATGAACACTGAAGCTTTCTTT
.	TRBV11-2	few	TRBJ2-2	CASSLQRGELFF	TGTGCCAGCAGCCTCCAGCGCGGGGAGCTGTTTTTT
.	TRBV23-1	few	TRBJ2-1	CASSCGRTMDEQFF	TGCGCCAGCAGTTGCGGACGGACAATGGATGAGCAGTTCTTC
.	TRBV25-1	few	TRBJ1-5	CASRASHNQPQHF	TGTGCCAGCAGGGCGTCCCACAATCAGCCCCAGCATTTT
.	TRBV11-2	few	TRBJ2-5	CASSLGDGTQYF	TGTGCCAGCAGCTTAGGGGACGGGACCCAGTACTTC
.	TRBV4-1	few	TRBJ2-1	CASSQGNNEQFF	TGCGCCAGCAGCCAGGGTAACAATGAGCAGTTCTTC
.	TRBV7-9	few	TRBJ1-3	CASSAGQLSGNTIYF	TGTGCCAGCAGCGCGGGACAACTCTCTGGAAACACCATATATTTT
.	TRBV20-1	.	TRBJ2-3	CSARVGRPFTDTQYF	TGCAGTGCTAGAGTCGGCAGGCCGTTCACAGATACGCAGTATTTT
.	TRBV7-9	few	TRBJ2-3	CASSLVSPTTDTQYF	TGTGCCAGCAGCTTAGTAAGCCCGACCACAGATACGCAGTATTTT
.	TRBV7-3	many	TRBJ2-1	CASRSGSGEQFF	TGTGCCAGCAGGTCAGGGTCGGGTGAGCAGTTCTTC
TRBD2	TRBV4-1	.	TRBJ2-1	CASSQEMGLATYNEQFF	TGCGCCAGCAGCCAAGAAATGGGACTAGCGACTTACAATGAGCAGTTCTTC
TRBD2	TRBV7-2	many	TRBJ2-3	CASSLQRTSKGTDTQYF	TGTGCCAGCAGCTTACAAAGGACTAGCAAGGGCACAGATACGCAGTATTTT
.	TRBV12-3/TRBV12-4	.	TRBJ2-7	CASSLTQGYEQYF	TGTGCCAGCAGTTTAACACAGGGCTACGAGCAGTACTTC
.	TRBV7-8	medium-sized	TRBJ2-2	CASSLVAGGSTGELFF	TGTGCCAGCAGCTTAGTTGCGGGTGGTAGCACCGGGGAGCTGTTTTTT
.	TRBV7-2	many	TRBJ1-5	CASSLVRGEQPQHF	TGTGCCAGCAGCTTAGTGCGGGGTGAACAGCCCCAGCATTTT
TRBD2	TRBV5-4	.	TRBJ2-3	CASSSSGRTSDTQYF	TGTGCCAGCAGCTCTAGCGGGAGGACCTCAGATACGCAGTATTTT